Sequencing of this T cell receptor beta chain was carried out in a study of glioma-infiltrating T cells after dendritic cell vaccination. Time point given: after dendritic cell vaccination, including at tumor progression/relapse. Produced via immunoSEQ multiplex PCR; TCRdb's table is partial and in-frame only. This table has 100,000 to 120,000 clones, 90% appearing once. There are 16 residues in the CDR3. V trimming: 2 bases; J trimming: 0 bases; junction bases outside the gene matches: 8. CDR1 and CDR2 from the germline V gene are SGHDT and YYEEEE. The sequence derives from a human donor with glioblastoma. The genes are TRBV5-6 and TRBJ2-7, with 7 positions matching TRBD1. Sequencing used blood, obtained after dendritic cell vaccination. The CDR3 DNA sequence: TGTGCCAGCAGCTTTTTTACCGGGACAGTCTCCTACGAGCAGTACTTC. Translation: CASSFFTGTVSYEQYF.